These 21 T cell receptor beta chains were all obtained from the same sample, sequenced in a study of T cells in Graves' hyperthyroidism and ophthalmopathy. From RNA transcripts, TCR beta CDR3 regions were amplified. In the first-round RT-PCR of the TCR CDR3, the HTBI primer set was used. TCRdb ran MiXCR on the multiplex PCR reads and lists one entry per CDR3 protein. The sample consists of 270,000 or so distinct CDR3 sequences, 20% to 30% of them appearing once. Sample: blood. These receptor sequences come from a man between 40 and 49 years old with Graves' hyperthyroidism that later progressed to Graves' ophthalmopathy.

There are many counts of this clonotype. The chain has TRBV28 and TRBJ2-7; D unclear. The CDR3 runs to 14 residues. The V gene lost 1 base and the J gene lost 8 bases, with 15 bases spanning the gap. Germline V gene data show CDR1 as MDHEN and CDR2 as SYDVKM. CDR3 DNA sequence: TGTGCCAGCAGTTTATTTGATCGTGCTCCCAAGCAGTACTTC. Its translation: CASSLFDRAPKQYF.

The V gene is TRBV7-2, the J gene TRBJ1-2; 10 bases agree with TRBD1. CDR1 and CDR2 (germline): SGHTA, FQGNSA. V dropped 6 bases and J dropped 7; count of bases not matched to a gene: 11. This CDR3 contains 15 residues. DNA for the CDR3: TGTGCCAGCAGTCGCCGACCGGGACAGGGGATTGGCTACACCTTC. Its translation is CASSRRPGQGIGYTF.

This sequence joins TRBV5-1 and TRBJ1-2, with 8 bases aligning to TRBD1. CDR1 is SGHRS, CDR2 YFSETQ, per germline. The V segment lost 3 bases and the J segment 4 bases; nucleotides outside the gene matches: 17. The CDR3 runs to 18 residues. CDR3 nucleotides: TGCGCCAGCAGCTGGGATTTTTTTACGGGACAGGTTTTCTATGGCTACACCTTC. This sequence encodes CASSWDFFTGQVFYGYTF. Full variable domain (remainder filled in from reference TRBV5-1 and TRBJ1-2): KAGVTQTPRYLIKTRGQQVTLSCSPISGHRSVSWYQQTPGQGLQFLFEYFSETQRNKGNFPGRFSGRQFSNSRSEMNVSTLELGDSALYLCASSWDFFTGQVFYGYTFGSGTRLTVV.

The CDR3 region has the DNA TGTGCCACCCTCGGACGGAATAACTATGGCTACACCTTC. It is translated as CATLGRNNYGYTF. J is TRBJ1-2 and V is TRBV6-1; D gene unclear. Deletions cut 10 bases from V and 1 base from J, with 13 bases between. The length of the CDR3 is 13 residues. The germline V gene has CDR1 MNHNS and CDR2 SASEGT.

Many counts were recorded for this clonotype. The rearrangement joins TRBV12-3 or TRBV12-4 to TRBJ2-7, with 11 bases fitting TRBD2. The CDR3 spans 14 residues. The ends lost 6 bases at V and 3 bases at J; junction bases unmatched: 4. The DNA of the CDR3 is TGTGCCAGCAGCTCGACTAGCGGGATCTACGAGCAGTACTTC. Protein product: CASSSTSGIYEQYF.

V usage is TRBV28 and J usage is TRBJ2-5, with 13 bases aligning to TRBD2. This CDR3 contains 16 residues. Trimming cost V 5 bases and J 5 bases; bases outside gene matches: 8. Germline loops: CDR1 MDHEN, CDR2 SYDVKM. CDR3 sequence: CASSHRTSGGGETQYF. Here the CDR3 DNA reads TGTGCCAGCAGTCACCGGACTAGCGGGGGCGGGGAGACCCAGTACTTC.

This clonotype showed up many times. V is TRBV4-1 and J is TRBJ1-2; weak D call: TRBD1 (5 bases). Per the germline V gene, CDR1 is MGHRA and CDR2 is YSYEKL. The CDR3 runs 15 residues. The germline V and J ends were trimmed by 3 bases and 6 bases, with 17 bases remaining between them. The CDR3 DNA reads as TGCGCCAGCAGCCAGCTTACCAGGGAGTTTGATGGCTACACCTTC. Its translation is CASSQLTREFDGYTF.

The rearrangement joins TRBV12-3 or TRBV12-4 to TRBJ2-6; the match to TRBD1 covers 8 bases. This CDR3 is 17 amino acids long. The junction had 8 bases not matched to a gene; V was cut back by 7 bases and J by 0 bases. Here the CDR3 DNA reads TGTGCCAGCAACCGAGGACAGGGAAACTCTGGGGCCAACGTCCTGACTTTC. This codes for CASNRGQGNSGANVLTF.

The chain has TRBV6-2 or TRBV6-3 and TRBJ1-2; TRBD1 might be the D (5 bases). This CDR3 comprises 15 residues. V was shortened by 2 bases and J by 5 bases, with 15 bases between the two germline ends. Germline CDR1 and CDR2: MNHEY and SVGEGT. The CDR3 here is CASSYLVQGGYGYTF. The CDR3 nucleotides are TGTGCCAGCAGTTACCTAGTCCAGGGAGGATATGGCTACACCTTC.

This clonotype was seen repeatedly, ten times or more. A junction boundary mismatches the germline segment, possibly from a read error. The V and J genes are TRBV28 and TRBJ1-2; D possibly corresponds to TRBD1 (5 bases). Per the germline V gene, CDR1 is MDHEN and CDR2 is SYDVKM. The CDR3 has 14 residues. The CDR3 coding sequence is TGTACCAGCAGTTTATTGCCAGGGATCTATGGCTACACCTTC. This sequence encodes CTSSLLPGIYGYTF.

The gene calls are TRBV7-8 and TRBJ2-5; 9 bases agree with TRBD2. The CDR3 runs to 15 residues. Germline CDR1 and CDR2: SGHVS and FQNEAQ. The junction had 7 bases not matched to a gene; V was cut back by 4 bases and J by 4 bases. The CDR3 bases are TGTGCCAGCAGCTCCGGCAGCGGGAGGACAGAGACCCAGTACTTC. It translates to CASSSGSGRTETQYF. Looking up the rest from reference TRBV7-8 and TRBJ2-5 gives the full variable domain: GAGVSQSPRYKVAKRGQDVALRCDPISGHVSLFWYQQALGQGPEFLTYFQNEAQLDKSGLPSDRFFAERPEGSVSTLKIQRTQQEDSAVYLCASSSGSGRTETQYFGPGTRLLVL.

This clonotype was observed a handful of times. The genes are TRBV19 and TRBJ1-1; D unclear. CDR3 length: 15 residues. Trimming shortened V by 1 base and J by 1 base, and 10 bases separated the two germline ends. The germline V gene has CDR1 LNHDA and CDR2 SQIVND (reference sequence). The CDR3 bases are TGTGCCAGTAGTATAGGGGCTCCCAGGAACACTGAAGCTTTCTTT. Residues: CASSIGAPRNTEAFF.

This clonotype has at least ten counts. This chain joins TRBV12-3 or TRBV12-4 and TRBJ2-7; D gene uncertain. Trimming pared 3 bases from V and 2 bases from J, leaving 8 bases between. The CDR3 runs to 13 residues. DNA for the CDR3: TGTGCCAGCAGTTTCGGAAAACCCTACGAGCAGTACTTC. This sequence encodes CASSFGKPYEQYF.

This clonotype was observed a few times. The V and J genes are TRBV10-3 and TRBJ2-7; 8 positions match TRBD1. The CDR3 extends over 15 amino acids. Germline V gene sequence: CDR1 ENHRY, CDR2 SYGVKD. The trim removed 3 bases at V and 1 base at J, leaving 5 bases unmatched. CDR3 coding DNA: TGTGCCATCAGTGACCCGGGACAGGTATCCTACGAGCAGTACTTC. It translates to CAISDPGQVSYEQYF.

This clonotype was recorded at least ten times. This rearrangement joins TRBV28 to TRBJ2-7; 7 positions match TRBD2. The CDR3 covers 13 residues. Germline V gene sequence: CDR1 MDHEN, CDR2 SYDVKM. Trimming cost V 8 bases and J 3 bases; bases outside gene matches: 7. The CDR3 protein is CASGLLANYEQYF. In nucleotides, the CDR3 is TGTGCCAGCGGCTTACTAGCGAACTACGAGCAGTACTTC.

The J gene is TRBJ1-5, the V gene TRBV12-3 or TRBV12-4; TRBD1 might be the D (6 bases). Trimming removed 4 bases at V and 7 bases at J, with 17 bases between. The CDR3 totals 15 residues. Here the CDR3 reads CASSSKDSYDQPQHF. CDR3 nucleotides: TGTGCCAGCAGTTCAAAGGACAGCTATGACCAGCCCCAGCATTTT.

This clonotype was seen ten or more times. The rearrangement joins TRBV12-3 or TRBV12-4 to TRBJ1-2, with D tentatively TRBD1 (5 bases). The CDR3 extends over 14 amino acids. The ends were cut back, 3 bases at V and 3 bases at J, with 11 bases in the middle. The CDR3 loop is CASSFQGSDYGYTF. The CDR3 DNA follows: TGTGCCAGCAGTTTTCAGGGTTCGGACTATGGCTACACCTTC.

This clonotype has a count of ten or more. The V gene is TRBV6-5, the J gene TRBJ2-5; 7 positions match TRBD1. The V and J ends lost 3 bases and 3 bases, in that order; junction bases with no gene match: 4. The CDR3 extends over 14 amino acids. Germline CDR1 is MNHEY and CDR2 is SVGAGI. The CDR3 region has the DNA TGTGCCAGCAGTTATTTTGGGACAGAAGAGACCCAGTACTTC. This encodes CASSYFGTEETQYF.

In its sample, this clonotype was seen many times. Being one base from a much bigger clone, this may be a read error. The genes are TRBV6-2 or TRBV6-3 and TRBJ2-7, with 8 bases fitting TRBD1. The germline CDR1 and CDR2 sequences are MNHEY and SVGEGT. This CDR3 is 13 amino acids long. Trimming at V came to 6 bases and at J to 3 bases, leaving 4 bases not matched to a gene. This CDR3 reads CASSRDRYYEQYF. The CDR3 bases are TGTGCCAGCAGCCGGGACAGGTACTACGAGCAGTACTTC.

V usage is TRBV6-5 and J usage is TRBJ1-2, with D possibly being TRBD1 (5 bases). V was trimmed by 2 bases and J by 8 bases, leaving 15 bases between them. The CDR3 is 14 residues long. CDR1 and CDR2 (germline): MNHEY, SVGAGI. For the CDR3, the DNA is TGTGCCAGCAGTTACGGAGGGGTAGCGGGCGGCTACACCTTC. Its translation is CASSYGGVAGGYTF.

This clonotype was seen repeatedly, ten times or more. The chain links TRBV7-2 to TRBJ1-1; no firm D call. Germline V lookup: CDR1 SGHTA, CDR2 FQGNSA. V lost 1 base to trimming and J lost 2 bases, with 11 bases between them. The CDR3 has 15 amino acids. The CDR3 coding sequence is TGTGCCAGCAGCTTAGGTCCCGGTGGCAACACTGAAGCTTTCTTT. Protein: CASSLGPGGNTEAFF.